This is a list of T cell receptor beta chains from one sample in a study of control samples from healthy donors and cancer patients. Sequencing used immunoSEQ multiplex PCR; TCRdb keeps in-frame clones, though not all of them. This sample yields about 190,000 clones, of which approximately 95% are seen a single time; about 1.5% belongs to the top ten. The sample consisted of blood. The receptors were sampled from a man younger than 30 in good health. Both conserved end residues are part of each CDR3. The D gene is left open where the match is weak. Size is omitted from some rows. Given values are once, few, many or a class for expanded clones.

cdr3_aa cdr3_nt d_call clone_size j_call v_call
CALGGGRSSYNEQFF TGTGCCCTCGGGGGGGGTCGTAGCTCCTACAATGAGCAGTTCTTC TRBD2 . TRBJ2-1 TRBV2
CASSQRETGERSPLHF TGTGCCAGCAGCCAAAGGGAGACAGGGGAGCGTTCACCCCTCCACTTT TRBD1 . TRBJ1-6 TRBV3-1/TRBV3-2
CASSQAVTSGQETQYF TGCGCCAGCAGCCAAGCGGTCACTAGCGGCCAAGAGACCCAGTACTTC TRBD2 . TRBJ2-5 TRBV4-1
CAISGGTGSGNTIYF TGTGCCATCAGTGGTGGGACAGGGTCTGGAAACACCATATATTTT TRBD1 . TRBJ1-3 TRBV10-3
CASSIVRQNYGYTF TGTGCCAGTAGTATAGTACGGCAGAACTATGGCTACACCTTC . . TRBJ1-2 TRBV19
CASKVGTGGHQPQHF TGTGCCAGTAAGGTCGGGACAGGGGGCCATCAGCCCCAGCATTTT TRBD1 . TRBJ1-5 TRBV19
CAWQGRGSNQPQHF TGTGCCTGGCAGGGGAGGGGGAGCAATCAGCCCCAGCATTTT . . TRBJ1-5 TRBV30
CASSPPPGFSNQPQHF TGTGCCAGTAGTCCCCCGCCGGGGTTTAGCAATCAGCCCCAGCATTTT . . TRBJ1-5 TRBV19
CASSGTLSGNTIYF TGTGCCAGCAGCGGGACTCTCTCTGGAAACACCATATATTTT . . TRBJ1-3 TRBV2
CASSATSGGNNEQFF TGTGCCAGCAGCGCTACTAGCGGGGGAAACAATGAGCAGTTCTTC TRBD2 once TRBJ2-1 TRBV9
CASTPDRGSSETQYF TGTGCCAGCACCCCTGACAGGGGATCTTCAGAGACCCAGTACTTC TRBD1 . TRBJ2-5 TRBV6-5
CASSLAGDTQYF TGCGCCAGCAGCTTGGCCGGAGATACGCAGTATTTT . . TRBJ2-3 TRBV5-1
CASSFGAGTETQYF TGTGCCAGCAGCTTTGGGGCAGGGACAGAGACCCAGTACTTC . . TRBJ2-5 TRBV11-1
CASSPPAGPSRKLFF TGTGCCAGCTCACCCCCGGCGGGTCCTTCAAGGAAACTGTTTTTT . . TRBJ1-4 TRBV18
CASSPVVAQTYF TGTGCCAGCAGCCCCGTGGTAGCCCAGACGTACTTC . . TRBJ2-7 TRBV7-2
CASSYEGTGEAFF TGTGCCAGCAGTTACGAGGGAACGGGTGAAGCTTTCTTT . . TRBJ1-1 TRBV6-5
CAWQAGLFSGNTIYF TGTGCCTGGCAAGCCGGCCTATTCTCTGGAAACACCATATATTTT . . TRBJ1-3 TRBV30
CASRETDLNTGELFF TGTGCCAGCAGGGAAACAGACCTTAACACCGGGGAGCTGTTTTTT . . TRBJ2-2 TRBV6-6
CATSDGGRSSYEQYF TGTGCCACCAGTGATGGGGGACGAAGCTCCTACGAGCAGTACTTC . . TRBJ2-7 TRBV24-1
CASSLGTGSGETQYF TGCGCCAGCAGCTTGGGGACAGGATCGGGGGAGACCCAGTACTTC TRBD1 . TRBJ2-5 TRBV5-1
CASSSRDEQYF TGTGCCAGCAGCTCAAGAGACGAGCAGTACTTC . . TRBJ2-7 TRBV9
CASSQAAHTEAFF TGTGCCAGCAGCCAAGCGGCTCACACTGAAGCTTTCTTT . . TRBJ1-1 TRBV3-1/TRBV3-2
CASSLRSTEAFF TGTGCCAGCAGTCTCCGTTCCACTGAAGCTTTCTTT . . TRBJ1-1 TRBV3-1/TRBV3-2